One sample yielded the 21 T cell receptor beta chains listed below, sequenced in a study of OX40 agonist ivuxolimab in advanced cancers. Generated by immunoSEQ multiplex PCR, the TCRdb table keeps only in-frame clones and is missing some. The profile shows more than 65,000 clones, approximately 84% of them singletons. Sequences were derived from CD4+ or CD8+ T cells sorted from blood, sampled in a trial of the OX40 agonist ivuxolimab. These receptors came from an adult with an advanced solid tumor such as melanoma, head and neck, liver or kidney cancer.

The rearrangement uses TRBV5-5 and TRBJ1-2; 7 bases are shared with TRBD1. The V gene's germline CDR1 is SGHKS and CDR2 YYEKEE (reference sequence). The CDR3 totals 14 residues. J was trimmed by 3 bases and V by 4 bases; bases with no gene match: 6. CDR3 bases: TGTGCCAGCAGCGCGACAGGGACCCACTATGGCTACACCTTC. Residues: CASSATGTHYGYTF. Full variable domain (remainder filled in from reference TRBV5-5 and TRBJ1-2): DAGVTQSPTHLIKTRGQQVTLRCSPISGHKSVSWYQQVLGQGPQFIFQYYEKEERGRGNFPDRFSARQFPNYSSELNVNALLLGDSALYLCASSATGTHYGYTFGSGTRLTVV.

The rearrangement joins TRBV6-1 to TRBJ2-5; 7 bases are a match to TRBD2. Germline loops: CDR1 MNHNS, CDR2 SASEGT. V lost 7 bases and J lost 4; bases outside the gene matches: 9. The CDR3 runs to 14 residues. DNA for the CDR3: TGTGCCAGCAACCTGCGGGAGAGGGGAGAGACCCAGTACTTC. It yields the protein CASNLRERGETQYF.

The chain uses TRBV5-1 and TRBJ2-3; TRBD2 agrees at 8 bases. Per the germline V gene, CDR1 is SGHRS and CDR2 is YFSETQ. The CDR3 runs to 14 residues. V gave up 7 bases and J gave up 4 bases; unmatched junction bases: 8. This CDR3 is CASFSGGAPDTQYF. CDR3 DNA sequence: TGCGCCAGCTTCTCCGGGGGGGCCCCAGATACGCAGTATTTT.

The chain joins TRBV5-4 to TRBJ2-6; D remains ambiguous. Germline values: CDR1 SGHNT, CDR2 YYREEE (reference sequence). The CDR3 is 11 residues long. Trimming cost V 4 bases and J 10 bases, with 6 bases left between them. DNA for the CDR3: TGTGCCAGCAGCCTGAAAAACGTCCTGACTTTC. Its protein is CASSLKNVLTF.

The chain couples TRBV10-2 to TRBJ2-7, with D perhaps being TRBD1 or TRBD2 (5 bases each). Germline-derived CDR1 and CDR2 are WSHSY and SAAADI. The CDR3 totals 12 residues. V lost 10 bases and J lost 4, with 14 bases in between. In DNA form, the CDR3 reads TGCGCCACTGCCACCTGGGGGTACGAGCAGTACTTC. Translated: CATATWGYEQYF.

The CDR3 spells CASSSGWGGDTQYF. CDR3 in DNA: TGCGCCAGCAGCTCTGGATGGGGCGGAGATACGCAGTATTTT. The V call is TRBV5-1, the J call TRBJ2-3; TRBD1 is a possible D gene (5 bases). The CDR3 loop spans 14 amino acids. Germline loops: CDR1 SGHRS, CDR2 YFSETQ. Trimming removed 3 bases at V and 5 bases at J, with 13 bases between.

The rearrangement links TRBV5-1 to TRBJ2-3; 7 positions match TRBD2. This CDR3 has 15 amino acids. The V and J ends lost 1 base and 2 bases, in that order; junction bases with no gene match: 4. Looked up from germline, CDR1 is SGHRS and CDR2 is YFSETQ. The CDR3: CASSLTSANTDTQYF. The CDR3 DNA follows: TGCGCCAGCAGCTTGACTAGCGCCAACACAGATACGCAGTATTTT.

The chain links TRBV5-6 to TRBJ1-6; possibly TRBD1 for D (6 bases). Germline V gene sequence: CDR1 SGHDT, CDR2 YYEEEE. V was trimmed by 2 bases and J by 6 bases, leaving 9 bases between them. The length of the CDR3 is 14 residues. CDR3 DNA: TGTGCCAGCAGCTTTCGGACAGTTAATTCACCCCTCCACTTT. This sequence encodes CASSFRTVNSPLHF.

The V gene is TRBV5-6, the J gene TRBJ2-1, with 7 bases that match TRBD1. Germline-derived CDR1 and CDR2 are SGHDT and YYEEEE. The CDR3 spans 12 residues. Trimming removed 0 bases from V and 12 bases from J; junction bases left unmatched: 3. CDR3 in amino acids: CASSLGQGRQFF. The DNA of the CDR3 is TGTGCCAGCAGCTTGGGACAGGGAAGGCAGTTCTTC.

Regarding this clone: The junction does not match germline at one end; this may be a read error. Other DNA sequences in the sample encode the same CDR3. The chain employs TRBV19 and TRBJ1-4; tentatively, D is TRBD1 (5 bases). This CDR3 comprises 17 residues. CDR1 is LNHDA, CDR2 SQIVND, per germline (reference sequence). The CDR3 DNA sequence: TGTGCCAGTAGTATAGGACAGATTATAGGAATCGGTGAAAAGCTGTTTTTT. This sequence encodes CASSIGQIIGIGEKLFF.

This clone has more than one count but fewer than ten. This sequence joins TRBV29-1 and TRBJ1-2; D is unclear. The V gene lost 4 bases and the J gene lost 4 bases, with 7 bases spanning the gap. This CDR3 is 11 amino acids long. CDR1 SQVTM and CDR2 ANQGSEA come from the germline V gene. The CDR3 coding sequence is TGCAGCGTTGCATTGCTCTATGGCTACACCTTC. This translates into CSVALLYGYTF.

This chain joins TRBV11-2 and TRBJ1-2; perhaps TRBD1 as D (5 bases). This CDR3 comprises 14 residues. The germline gives CDR1 SGHAT, CDR2 FQNNGV. Trimming stripped 1 base from V and 4 bases from J, with 10 bases between. The CDR3 reads CASSLVRAIYGYTF. The CDR3 DNA reads TGTGCCAGCAGCTTAGTCAGGGCGATCTATGGCTACACCTTC. Full variable domain (outside the CDR3, taken from reference TRBV11-2 and TRBJ1-2): EAGVAQSPRYKIIEKRQSVAFWCNPISGHATLYWYQQILGQGPKLLIQFQNNGVVDDSQLPKDRFSAERLKGVDSTLKIQPAKLEDSAVYLCASSLVRAIYGYTFGSGTRLTVV.

V usage is TRBV7-6 and J usage is TRBJ1-4; 7 bases are shared with TRBD1. V lost 5 bases, J lost 5 bases, and 14 bases stayed unmatched. The CDR3 sequence is 17 residues long. The germline V gene has CDR1 SGHVS and CDR2 FNYEAQ. CDR3: CASSPIPRTGDNEKLFF. The DNA of the CDR3 is TGTGCCAGCAGCCCCATACCCCGGACAGGTGACAATGAAAAACTGTTTTTT.

In its sample, this clone was seen once. The rearrangement uses TRBV11-2 and TRBJ1-2; the D is unclear. Trimming took 1 base from V and 5 from J, leaving 8 bases between them. This CDR3 spans 13 amino acids. Germline V lookup: CDR1 SGHAT, CDR2 FQNNGV. Here the CDR3 DNA reads TGTGCCAGCAGCTTAGCGACCACTTATGGCTACACCTTC. This codes for CASSLATTYGYTF.

V gene TRBV7-6 combines with J gene TRBJ2-3; no clear D. From germline, CDR1 is SGHVS and CDR2 FNYEAQ. The CDR3 covers 14 residues. Trimming removed 5 bases from V and 6 bases from J, with 15 bases in between. CDR3 residues: CASSETLDLDTQYF. The CDR3 region has the DNA TGTGCCAGCAGCGAGACCTTGGATTTGGATACGCAGTATTTT. Variable domain in full (rest from reference TRBV7-6 and TRBJ2-3): GAGVSQSPRYKVTKRGQDVALRCDPISGHVSLYWYRQALGQGPEFLTYFNYEAQQDKSGLPNDRFSAERPEGSISTLTIQRTEQRDSAMYRCASSETLDLDTQYFGPGTRLTVL.

The chain links TRBV7-2 to TRBJ1-3; TRBD1 aligns across 7 bases. Trimming removed 5 bases from V and 2 bases from J; junction bases left unmatched: 3. Germline lookup yields CDR1 SGHTA and CDR2 FQGNSA. CDR3 length equals 14 residues. CDR3 protein: CASSRDRAGNTIYF. CDR3 nucleotides: TGTGCCAGCAGCCGAGACAGGGCTGGAAACACCATATATTTT. Looking up the rest from reference TRBV7-2 and TRBJ1-3 gives the full variable domain: GAGVSQSPSNKVTEKGKDVELRCDPISGHTALYWYRQSLGQGLEFLIYFQGNSAPDKSGLPSDRFSAERTGGSVSTLTIQRTQQEDSAVYLCASSRDRAGNTIYFGEGSWLTVV.

This clone has just a few counts. The chain recombines TRBV6-5 with TRBJ1-1, with D possibly matching TRBD1 (5 bases). CDR1 is MNHEY and CDR2 is SVGAGI in the germline V gene. V was pared by 8 bases and J by 0 bases, with 13 bases between. The CDR3 length is 14 residues. The CDR3 spells CASRGIGMNTEAFF. The CDR3 DNA reads TGTGCCAGCCGGGGGATCGGAATGAACACTGAAGCTTTCTTT.

The chain uses TRBV4-1 and TRBJ2-1; 12 nucleotides line up with TRBD2. The CDR3 is 20 amino acids. CDR1 and CDR2 (germline): MGHRA, YSYEKL. The trim removed 4 bases at V and 0 bases at J, leaving 13 bases unmatched. The CDR3 DNA sequence: TGCGCCAGCAGCCCCATCGGGGGACTAGCGGGCCCTAGCTCCTACAATGAGCAGTTCTTC. Protein product: CASSPIGGLAGPSSYNEQFF.

This rearrangement joins TRBV2 to TRBJ2-2; D gene uncertain. This CDR3 is 15 amino acids long. The V gene's germline CDR1 is SNHLY and CDR2 FYNNEI. Trimming shortened V by 6 bases and J by 2 bases, and 13 bases separated the two germline ends. The CDR3 nucleotides are TGTGCCAGCAGGTCCAGTAATGTCAACACCGGGGAGCTGTTTTTT. Its protein is CASRSSNVNTGELFF. The full variable domain, its missing parts supplied by reference TRBV2 and TRBJ2-2, is EPEVTQTPSHQVTQMGQEVILRCVPISNHLYFYWYRQILGQKVEFLVSFYNNEISEKSEIFDDQFSVERPDGSNFTLKIRSTKLEDSAMYFCASRSSNVNTGELFFGEGSRLTVL.

The chain recombines TRBV10-2 with TRBJ2-7, with a tentative D call TRBD2 (6 bases). The CDR3 has 15 residues. From germline, CDR1 is WSHSY and CDR2 SAAADI. With 4 bases removed from V and 4 bases from J, the gap between germline ends came to 17 bases. The chain's CDR3 is CASSGGGTGSYEQYF. In DNA, the CDR3 is TGCGCCAGCAGTGGCGGAGGGACGGGTTCTTACGAGCAGTACTTC.

In this sample, this clone turned up once. V gene TRBV5-1 combines with J gene TRBJ1-5; D call uncertain. The V end lost 0 bases, the J end lost 3 bases, and 4 bases lay between the germline ends. Germline assignment: CDR1 SGHRS and CDR2 YFSETQ. This CDR3 comprises 13 residues. CDR3 DNA sequence: TGCGCCAGCAGCTTGGCCCTCAATCAGCCCCAGCATTTT. Translated: CASSLALNQPQHF.